This T cell receptor (beta chain) stems from a study of OX40 agonist ivuxolimab in advanced cancers. This clone has a single count. Germline CDR1 is SGHTA and CDR2 is FQGNSA. The V gene lost 5 bases and the J gene lost 0 bases, with 13 bases spanning the gap. The CDR3 is 16 residues long. Generated by immunoSEQ multiplex PCR, the TCRdb table keeps only in-frame clones and is missing some. The profile shows 100,000 to 120,000 clones, more than 70% of them singletons. This TCR came from an adult with an advanced solid tumor such as melanoma, head and neck, liver or kidney cancer. The gene calls are TRBV7-2 and TRBJ2-2; perhaps TRBD2 as D (6 bases). The sample consisted of CD4+ or CD8+ T cells sorted from blood, taken in a trial of the OX40 agonist ivuxolimab. Here the CDR3 reads CASSPGRGSNTGELFF. As DNA, the CDR3 is TGTGCCAGCAGCCCAGGTCGGGGGTCGAACACCGGGGAGCTGTTTTTT.